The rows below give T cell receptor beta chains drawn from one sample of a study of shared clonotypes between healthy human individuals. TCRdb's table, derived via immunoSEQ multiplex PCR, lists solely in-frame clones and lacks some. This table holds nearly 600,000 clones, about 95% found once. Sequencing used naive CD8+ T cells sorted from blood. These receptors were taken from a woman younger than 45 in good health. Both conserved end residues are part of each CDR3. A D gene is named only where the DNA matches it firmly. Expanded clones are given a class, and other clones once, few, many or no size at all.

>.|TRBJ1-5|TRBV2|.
CASSPRQGRNQPQHF
TGTGCCAGCAGCCCCCGGCAGGGTCGCAATCAGCCCCAGCATTTT
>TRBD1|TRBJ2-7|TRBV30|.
CAWRGQGLYEQYF
TGTGCCTGGAGGGGACAGGGCCTATACGAGCAGTACTTC
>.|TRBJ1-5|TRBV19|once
CASSSPYSNQPQHF
TGTGCCAGTAGTAGCCCGTATAGCAATCAGCCCCAGCATTTT
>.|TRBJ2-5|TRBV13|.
CASRQGGSETQYF
TGTGCCAGCCGTCAGGGGGGGAGTGAGACCCAGTACTTC
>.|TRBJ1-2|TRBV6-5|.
CASSYWKNYGYTF
TGTGCCAGCAGTTATTGGAAGAACTATGGCTACACCTTC
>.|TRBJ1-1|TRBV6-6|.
CATSLGTEAFF
TGTGCCACCTCCTTGGGAACTGAAGCTTTCTTT
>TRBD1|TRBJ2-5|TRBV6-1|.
CASRRQGQETQYF
TGTGCCAGCAGGAGACAGGGACAAGAGACCCAGTACTTC
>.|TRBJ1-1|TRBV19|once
CASSTTGRSWNTEAFF
TGTGCCAGTAGTACCACAGGACGGTCTTGGAACACTGAAGCTTTCTTT
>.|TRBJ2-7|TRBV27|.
CASSLVLASGSYEQYF
TGTGCCAGCAGTTTAGTTCTAGCTTCAGGTTCCTACGAGCAGTACTTC
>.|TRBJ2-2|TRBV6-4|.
CASSDGTGELFF
TGTGCCAGCAGTGATGGGACCGGGGAGCTGTTTTTT
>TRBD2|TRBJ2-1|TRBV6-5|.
CASSYSTSSPYNEQFF
TGTGCCAGCAGTTACTCGACTAGCAGCCCTTACAATGAGCAGTTCTTC
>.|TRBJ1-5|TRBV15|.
CATSRGVDGNQPQHF
TGTGCCACCAGCAGGGGGGTGGATGGAAATCAGCCCCAGCATTTT
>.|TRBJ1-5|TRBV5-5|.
CASSLEDRGVWSNQPQHF
TGTGCCAGCAGCTTGGAGGACCGAGGGGTCTGGAGCAATCAGCCCCAGCATTTT
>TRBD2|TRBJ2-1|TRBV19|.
CASSLTTSGYYNEQFF
TGTGCCAGTAGTCTCACGACTAGCGGGTACTACAATGAGCAGTTCTTC
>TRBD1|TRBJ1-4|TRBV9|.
CASSVGRQGLTNEKLFF
TGTGCCAGCAGCGTAGGTCGACAGGGTTTGACTAATGAAAAACTGTTTTTT
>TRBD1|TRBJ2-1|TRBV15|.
CANQGTGSYNEQFF
TGTGCCAACCAAGGGACAGGCTCCTACAATGAGCAGTTCTTC
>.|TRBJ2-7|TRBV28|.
CASTQLPSSYEQYF
TGTGCCAGCACTCAGTTACCTAGCTCCTACGAGCAGTACTTC
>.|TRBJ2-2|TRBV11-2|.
CASSLWWGSNTGELFF
TGTGCCAGCAGCTTATGGTGGGGGTCCAACACCGGGGAGCTGTTTTTT
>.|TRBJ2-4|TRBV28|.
CASSFLGPTKDIQYF
TGTGCCAGCAGTTTTTTAGGCCCAACGAAGGACATTCAGTACTTC
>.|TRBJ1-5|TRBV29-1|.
CSVGQDNSNQPQHF
TGCAGCGTTGGACAGGATAATAGCAATCAGCCCCAGCATTTT
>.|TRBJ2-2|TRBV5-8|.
CASSLGDQLPPGELFF
TGTGCCAGCAGCTTGGGCGATCAACTCCCTCCCGGGGAGCTGTTTTTT
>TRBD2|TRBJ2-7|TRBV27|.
CASSFHGLAGGPHEQYF
TGTGCCAGCAGTTTCCATGGACTAGCGGGAGGGCCCCACGAGCAGTACTTC
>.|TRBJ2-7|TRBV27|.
CASSLSGRLTYEQYF
TGTGCCAGCAGTTTATCTGGGCGGTTGACCTACGAGCAGTACTTC
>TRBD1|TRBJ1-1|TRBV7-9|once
CASSLATGGNTEAFF
TGTGCCAGCAGCTTAGCGACAGGGGGAAACACTGAAGCTTTCTTT
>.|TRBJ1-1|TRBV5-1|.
CASSTRQIPNTEAFF
TGCGCCAGCAGCACAAGACAGATTCCGAACACTGAAGCTTTCTTT
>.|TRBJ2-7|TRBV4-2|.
CASSQAVSERAEQYF
TGTGCCAGCAGCCAAGCGGTTAGCGAGAGGGCTGAGCAGTACTTC
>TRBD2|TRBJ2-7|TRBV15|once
CATSRAVGLAHYEQYF
TGTGCCACCAGCAGAGCCGTGGGACTAGCGCACTACGAGCAGTACTTC
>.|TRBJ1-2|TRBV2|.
CASSVSPINYGYTF
TGTGCCAGCAGTGTTTCGCCGATTAACTATGGCTACACCTTC
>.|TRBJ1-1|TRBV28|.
CASSARGNLNTEAFF
TGTGCCAGCAGTGCCCGAGGCAATCTGAACACTGAAGCTTTCTTT